The present TCR beta chain was sequenced within a study of shared clonotypes between healthy human individuals. Study background: Aged between 18 and 49, the donors were a couple of women and three men. Each donor's CD8 memory used one plate, CD8 naive two, each CD4 subset three.

This clone has more than one count but fewer than ten. The length of the CDR3 is 15 residues. CDR1 SGHTA and CDR2 FQGNSA come from the germline V gene. The ends lost 6 bases at V and 7 bases at J; junction bases unmatched: 11. Only in-frame clones appear in the TCRdb table, and some are missing; sequencing was by immunoSEQ multiplex PCR. The sample includes around 940,000 clones, approximately 76% of them seen just once. The sample was memory CD4+ T cells sorted from blood. Subset meaning: CD45RA-negative fraction. This TCR was recovered from a man younger than 35 in good health. J is TRBJ2-5 and V is TRBV7-2, with 10 positions matching TRBD1. The CDR3 loop is CASSPQGQGLGTQYF. As DNA, the CDR3 is TGTGCCAGCAGTCCCCAGGGACAGGGGTTGGGGACCCAGTACTTC. Filled out from reference TRBV7-2 and TRBJ2-5, the complete variable domain reads GAGVSQSPSNKVTEKGKDVELRCDPISGHTALYWYRQSLGQGLEFLIYFQGNSAPDKSGLPSDRFSAERTGGSVSTLTIQRTQQEDSAVYLCASSPQGQGLGTQYFGPGTRLLVL.